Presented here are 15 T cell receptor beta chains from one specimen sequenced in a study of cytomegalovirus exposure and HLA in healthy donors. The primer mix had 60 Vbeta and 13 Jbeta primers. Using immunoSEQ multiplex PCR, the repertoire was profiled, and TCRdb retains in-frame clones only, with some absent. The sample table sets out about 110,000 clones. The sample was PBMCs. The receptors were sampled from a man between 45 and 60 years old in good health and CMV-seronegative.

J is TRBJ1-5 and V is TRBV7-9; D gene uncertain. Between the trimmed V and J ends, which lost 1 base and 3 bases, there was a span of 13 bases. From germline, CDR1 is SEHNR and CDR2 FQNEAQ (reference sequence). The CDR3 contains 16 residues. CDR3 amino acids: CASSLGPPVNNQPQHF. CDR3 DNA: TGTGCCAGCAGCTTAGGTCCGCCAGTTAACAATCAGCCCCAGCATTTT.

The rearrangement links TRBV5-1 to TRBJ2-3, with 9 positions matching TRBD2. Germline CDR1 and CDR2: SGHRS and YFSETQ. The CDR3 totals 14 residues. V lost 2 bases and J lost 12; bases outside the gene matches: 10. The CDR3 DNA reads TGCGCCAGCAGCTTAGGGCTAGCGGGGCCCCTTCAGTATTTT. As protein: CASSLGLAGPLQYF.

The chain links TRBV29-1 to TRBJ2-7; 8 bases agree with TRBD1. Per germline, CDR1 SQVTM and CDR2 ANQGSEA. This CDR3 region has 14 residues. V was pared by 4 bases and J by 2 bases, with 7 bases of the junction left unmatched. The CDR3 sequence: CSVGVRDRTYEQYF. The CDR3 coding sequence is TGCAGCGTTGGGGTGAGGGACAGGACCTACGAGCAGTACTTC.

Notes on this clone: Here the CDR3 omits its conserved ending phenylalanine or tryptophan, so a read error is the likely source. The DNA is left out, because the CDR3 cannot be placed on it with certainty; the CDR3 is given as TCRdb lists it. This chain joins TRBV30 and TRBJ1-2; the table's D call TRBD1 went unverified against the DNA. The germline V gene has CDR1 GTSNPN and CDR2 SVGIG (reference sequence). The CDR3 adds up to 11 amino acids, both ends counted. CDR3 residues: CAWSTLGQGSV.

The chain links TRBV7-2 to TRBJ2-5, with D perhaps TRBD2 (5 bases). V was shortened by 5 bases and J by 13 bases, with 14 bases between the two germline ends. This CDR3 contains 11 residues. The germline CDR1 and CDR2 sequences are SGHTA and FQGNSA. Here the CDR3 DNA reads TGTGCCAGCAGCCCGAGGGATGCTTGGTACTTC. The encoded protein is CASSPRDAWYF.

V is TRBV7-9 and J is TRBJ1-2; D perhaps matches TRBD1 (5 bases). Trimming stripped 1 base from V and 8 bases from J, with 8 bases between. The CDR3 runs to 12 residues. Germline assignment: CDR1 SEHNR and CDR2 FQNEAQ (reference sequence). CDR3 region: CASSLGQTGYTF. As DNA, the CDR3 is TGTGCCAGCAGCTTAGGACAGACGGGCTACACCTTC.

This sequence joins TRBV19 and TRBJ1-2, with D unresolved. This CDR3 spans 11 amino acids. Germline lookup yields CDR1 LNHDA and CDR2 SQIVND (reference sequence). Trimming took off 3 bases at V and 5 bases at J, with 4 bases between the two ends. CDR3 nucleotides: TGTGCCAGTAGTATCTTTTATGGCTACACCTTC. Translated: CASSIFYGYTF.

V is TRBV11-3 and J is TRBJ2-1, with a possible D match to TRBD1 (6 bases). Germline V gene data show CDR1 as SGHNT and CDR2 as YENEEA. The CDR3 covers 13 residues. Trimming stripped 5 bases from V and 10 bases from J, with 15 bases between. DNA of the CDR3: TGTGCCAGCAGCCCGATGGGGGCCTGGGAGCAGTTCTTC. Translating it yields CASSPMGAWEQFF.

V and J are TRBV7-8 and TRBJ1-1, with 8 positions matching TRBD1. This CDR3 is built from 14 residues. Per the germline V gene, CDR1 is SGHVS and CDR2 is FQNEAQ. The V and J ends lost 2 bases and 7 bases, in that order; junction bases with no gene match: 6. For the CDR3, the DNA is TGTGCCAGCAGCTTAAACAGGGGGAGTGGTGAAGCTTTCTTT. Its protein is CASSLNRGSGEAFF.

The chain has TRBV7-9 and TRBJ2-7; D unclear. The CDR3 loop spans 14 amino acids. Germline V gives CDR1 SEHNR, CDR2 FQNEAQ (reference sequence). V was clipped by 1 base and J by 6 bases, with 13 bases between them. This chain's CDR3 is CASSLVVGGTEQYF. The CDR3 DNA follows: TGTGCCAGCAGCTTAGTAGTTGGTGGTACCGAGCAGTACTTC.

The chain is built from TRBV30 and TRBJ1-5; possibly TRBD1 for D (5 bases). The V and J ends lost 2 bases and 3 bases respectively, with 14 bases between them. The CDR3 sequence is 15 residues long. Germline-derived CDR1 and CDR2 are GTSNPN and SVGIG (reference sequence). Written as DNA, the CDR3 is TGTGCCTGGAGTTTGGGGGGTGAAAACAATCAGCCCCAGCATTTT. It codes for CAWSLGGENNQPQHF.

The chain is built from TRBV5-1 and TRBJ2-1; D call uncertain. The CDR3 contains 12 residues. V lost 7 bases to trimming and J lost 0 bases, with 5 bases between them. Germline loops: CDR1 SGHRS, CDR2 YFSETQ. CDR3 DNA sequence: TGCGCCAGCTATTTCTCCTACAATGAGCAGTTCTTC. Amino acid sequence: CASYFSYNEQFF.

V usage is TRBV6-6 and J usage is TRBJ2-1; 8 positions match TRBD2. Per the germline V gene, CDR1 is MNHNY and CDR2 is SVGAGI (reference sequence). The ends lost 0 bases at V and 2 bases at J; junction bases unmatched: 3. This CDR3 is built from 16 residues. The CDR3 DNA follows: TGTGCCAGCAGTTACTCGCCGGGAGGGGCCTACAATGAGCAGTTCTTC. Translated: CASSYSPGGAYNEQFF.

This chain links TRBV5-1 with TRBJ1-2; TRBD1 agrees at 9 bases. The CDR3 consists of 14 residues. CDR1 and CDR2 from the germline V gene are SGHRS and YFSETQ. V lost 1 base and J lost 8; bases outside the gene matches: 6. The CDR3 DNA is TGCGCCAGCAGCTTGACGGGACAGGGCGGAGGCTACACCTTC. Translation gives CASSLTGQGGGYTF. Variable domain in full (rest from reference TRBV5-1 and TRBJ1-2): KAGVTQTPRYLIKTRGQQVTLSCSPISGHRSVSWYQQTPGQGLQFLFEYFSETQRNKGNFPGRFSGRQFSNSRSEMNVSTLELGDSALYLCASSLTGQGGGYTFGSGTRLTVV.

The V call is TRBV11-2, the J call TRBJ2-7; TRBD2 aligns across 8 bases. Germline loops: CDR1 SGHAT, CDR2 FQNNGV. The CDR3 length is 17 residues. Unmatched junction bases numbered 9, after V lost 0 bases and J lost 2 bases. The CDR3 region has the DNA TGTGCCAGCAGCTTAGATCTGAGCGGGGGAGCCCCCTACGAGCAGTACTTC. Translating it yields CASSLDLSGGAPYEQYF.